This T cell receptor (beta chain) was identified during a study of T-cell memory formation after mild COVID-19. Turning to the study itself: There were largely donor-specific TCR clusters. General study points: Some SARS-CoV-2-responding clones were already detected in memory before infection. Among contracting clones, CD4+ were mainly CM/EM and CD8+ enriched in EMRA.

Germline assignment: CDR1 ENHRY and CDR2 SYGVKD. There are 13 residues in the CDR3. The table lists this clonotype with a few counts. Antigen specificity is unknown. One end of the junction is discordant with germline, which a read error may explain. In TCRdb, the 5' RACE reads were re-called with MiXCR into one record per CDR3 protein. The repertoire holds a few hundred thousand distinct CDR3 sequences, with approximately 16% as singletons. V usage is TRBV10-3 and J usage is TRBJ2-1; possibly TRBD1 for D (6 bases). The receptor was isolated from a man aged 18-30 years who had mild COVID-19 (a few samples of this study predate the infection). Cell type and time point are not known. Specimen: PBMCs or a T cell subset sorted from them (not recorded which). CDR3 region: CAISESIRGSGVF. As DNA, the CDR3 is TGTGCCATCAGTGAGTCGATCCGAGGGTCAGGGGTCTTC.